These T cell receptor beta chains were read from a single sample in a study of T cells in Graves' hyperthyroidism and ophthalmopathy. From the multiplex PCR reads, TCRdb called clonotypes with MiXCR, one entry per CDR3 protein. Found here are more than 450,000 distinct CDR3 sequences, just under 20% of them singletons; the top ten hold 47%. Sequencing was done on a sample of blood. The receptors derive from a man aged 40-49 years with Graves' ophthalmopathy. CDR3s include the opening cysteine and the closing phenylalanine or tryptophan. D genes are given only for firm matches. Clone size appears in some rows only: once, few, many, or a class for an expanded clone.

clone_size	d_call	j_call	v_call	cdr3_nt	cdr3_aa
many	.	TRBJ1-6	TRBV18	TGTGCCAGCTCACCAGGGACGTGGGTTAATTCACCCCTCCACTTT	CASSPGTWVNSPLHF
many	TRBD2	TRBJ2-7	TRBV29-1	TGCAGCGTGGGGGAGCTAGCGGGAGGAGGTGAGCAGTACTTC	CSVGELAGGGEQYF
once	.	TRBJ1-5	TRBV11-1	TGTGCCAGCAGCTTAGGGCAGCGGGGCAGGGATCAGCCCCAGCATTTT	CASSLGQRGRDQPQHF
few	TRBD1	TRBJ2-1	TRBV24-1	TGTGCCACCAGTGATTTAGGGGGACAGGACGTTGAGCAGTTCTTC	CATSDLGGQDVEQFF
few	TRBD2	TRBJ2-7	TRBV20-1	TGCAGTGCACTACCCCAAGCGGGAGGAGGGGAAGGGCAGTACTTC	CSALPQAGGGEGQYF
few	.	TRBJ1-1	TRBV7-9	TGTGCCAGCAGCTTATCTCTTTCCCCGGTGGGTACTGAAGCTTTCTTT	CASSLSLSPVGTEAFF
few	.	TRBJ2-1	TRBV6-1	TGTGCCAGCAGTGATTTAGTGCGGGGCCATGAGCAGTTCTTC	CASSDLVRGHEQFF
many	.	TRBJ1-2	TRBV7-9	TGTGCCAGCAGCTTAGGACCCTCCTTGAAGGGCTACACCTTC	CASSLGPSLKGYTF
few	.	TRBJ2-2	TRBV6-1	TGTGCCAGCGCCACCCGTTCCGGGTCCGGGGAGCTGTTTTTT	CASATRSGSGELFF
.	.	TRBJ2-6	TRBV27	TGTGCCAGCAGTTCCGTTACCTCTGGGGCCAACGTCCTGACTTTC	CASSSVTSGANVLTF
many	.	TRBJ2-7	TRBV6-2/TRBV6-3	TGTGCCAGCATTGCTACTAGTTACGAGCAGTACTTC	CASIATSYEQYF
.	TRBD1	TRBJ2-1	TRBV2	TGTGCCAGCAGTGAAGAGGGGGCGCCCTACAATGAGCAGTTCTTC	CASSEEGAPYNEQFF
.	TRBD1	TRBJ1-1	TRBV7-2	TGTGCCAGCAGCCCTTCAGCGGACAGGGGGTATCAAGCTTTCTTT	CASSPSADRGYQAFF
many	TRBD1	TRBJ2-7	TRBV5-1	TGCGCCAGCAGCTTAGGCGGGACAGGGGGCAACGAGCAGTACTTC	CASSLGGTGGNEQYF
few	TRBD1	TRBJ2-1	TRBV3-1	TGTGCCAGCAGCCAAAAGCCACAGGGGGGTGAGCAGTTCTTC	CASSQKPQGGEQFF
.	TRBD1	TRBJ1-3	TRBV18	TGTGCCAGCTCACCAAGGAGGACAGGCTCTGGAAACACCATATATTTT	CASSPRRTGSGNTIYF
.	.	TRBJ1-1	TRBV27	TGTGCCAGCAGTTCGTACAGGCCCCCCCTGAACACTGAAGCTTTCTTT	CASSSYRPPLNTEAFF
.	.	TRBJ2-1	TRBV15	TGTGCCACCAGCAGAGATAGGCCCCCGGGACCCTACAATGAGCAGTTCTTC	CATSRDRPPGPYNEQFF
.	.	TRBJ1-3	TRBV6-1	TGTGCCAGCGTGGGTACCGGAAACACCATATATTTT	CASVGTGNTIYF
.	.	TRBJ2-6	TRBV6-5	TGTGCCAGCAGTTTTACAGGGATAGTCGTCCTGACTTTC	CASSFTGIVVLTF
many	.	TRBJ2-4	TRBV30	TGTGCCTGGAGCCCAACGAGGGACATTCAGTACTTC	CAWSPTRDIQYF
few	TRBD2	TRBJ2-3	TRBV10-3	TGTGCCATCAGGAATGGACTAGCGGGGAACACAGATACGCAGTATTTT	CAIRNGLAGNTDTQYF
many	.	TRBJ2-7	TRBV20-1	TGCAGTGCTAGGGGGTTCAGCTCCTACGAGCAGTACTTC	CSARGFSSYEQYF